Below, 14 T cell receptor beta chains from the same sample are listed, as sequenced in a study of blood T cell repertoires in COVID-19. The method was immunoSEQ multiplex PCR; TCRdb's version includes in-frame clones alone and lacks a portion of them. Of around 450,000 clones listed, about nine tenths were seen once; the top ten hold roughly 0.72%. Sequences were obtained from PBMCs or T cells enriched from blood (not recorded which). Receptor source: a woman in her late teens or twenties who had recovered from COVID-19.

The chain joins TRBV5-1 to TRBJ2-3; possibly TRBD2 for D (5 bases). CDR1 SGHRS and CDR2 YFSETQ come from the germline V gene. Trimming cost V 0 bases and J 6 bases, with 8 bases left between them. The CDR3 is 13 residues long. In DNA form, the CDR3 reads TGCGCCAGCAGCTTGGCGGGGATGGATACGCAGTATTTT. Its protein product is CASSLAGMDTQYF.

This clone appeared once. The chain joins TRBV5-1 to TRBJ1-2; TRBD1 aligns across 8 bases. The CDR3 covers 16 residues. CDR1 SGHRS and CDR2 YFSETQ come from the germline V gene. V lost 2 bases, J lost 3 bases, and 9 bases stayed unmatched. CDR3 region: CASSFSTGGVYYGYTF. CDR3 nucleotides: TGCGCCAGCAGCTTTAGCACAGGGGGTGTTTACTATGGCTACACCTTC.

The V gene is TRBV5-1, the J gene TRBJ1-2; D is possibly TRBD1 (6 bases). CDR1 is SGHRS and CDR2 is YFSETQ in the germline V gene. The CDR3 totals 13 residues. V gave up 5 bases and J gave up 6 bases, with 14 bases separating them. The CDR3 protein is CASSLGASDGYTF. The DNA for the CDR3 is TGCGCCAGCAGTCTGGGGGCATCAGATGGCTACACCTTC.

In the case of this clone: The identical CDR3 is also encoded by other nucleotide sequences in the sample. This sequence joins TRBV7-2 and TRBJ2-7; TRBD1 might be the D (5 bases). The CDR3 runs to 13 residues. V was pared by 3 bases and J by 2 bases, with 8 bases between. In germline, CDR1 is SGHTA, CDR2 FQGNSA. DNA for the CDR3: TGTGCCAGCAGCTTTGACAGAACCTACGAGCAGTACTTC. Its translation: CASSFDRTYEQYF.

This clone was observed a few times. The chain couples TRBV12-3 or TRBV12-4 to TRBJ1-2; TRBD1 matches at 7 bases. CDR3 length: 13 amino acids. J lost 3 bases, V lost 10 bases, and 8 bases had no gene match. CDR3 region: CATKDRIDYGYTF. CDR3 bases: TGTGCCACCAAGGACAGGATCGACTATGGCTACACCTTC.

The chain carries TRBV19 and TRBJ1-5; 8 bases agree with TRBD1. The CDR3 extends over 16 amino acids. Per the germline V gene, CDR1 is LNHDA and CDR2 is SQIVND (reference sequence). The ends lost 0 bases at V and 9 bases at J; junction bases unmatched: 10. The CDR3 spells CASSIEMGQAPWPQHF. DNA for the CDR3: TGTGCCAGTAGTATAGAAATGGGACAGGCTCCCTGGCCCCAGCATTTT.

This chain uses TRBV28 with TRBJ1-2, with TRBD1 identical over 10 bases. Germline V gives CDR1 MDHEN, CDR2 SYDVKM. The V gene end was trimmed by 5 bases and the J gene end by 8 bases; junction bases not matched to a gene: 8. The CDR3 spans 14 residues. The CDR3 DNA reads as TGTGCCAGCAGTCCCGGGACAGGGGAAGGCGGCTACACCTTC. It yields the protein CASSPGTGEGGYTF.

The CDR3 region is CASTLVSTDVYTF. CDR3 DNA sequence: TGTGCCAGCACCCTCGTCTCGACAGACGTCTACACCTTC. The chain employs TRBV7-9 and TRBJ1-2; weak D call: TRBD1 (5 bases). The CDR3 loop spans 13 amino acids. V lost 7 bases to trimming and J lost 10 bases, with 19 bases between them. Germline V lookup: CDR1 SEHNR, CDR2 FQNEAQ (reference sequence).

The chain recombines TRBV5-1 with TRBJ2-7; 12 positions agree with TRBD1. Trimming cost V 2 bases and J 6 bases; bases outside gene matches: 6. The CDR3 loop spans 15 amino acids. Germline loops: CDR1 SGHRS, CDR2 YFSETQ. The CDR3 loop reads CASSLMGQGAREQYF. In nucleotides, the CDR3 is TGCGCCAGCAGCTTAATGGGACAGGGGGCCCGCGAGCAGTACTTC.

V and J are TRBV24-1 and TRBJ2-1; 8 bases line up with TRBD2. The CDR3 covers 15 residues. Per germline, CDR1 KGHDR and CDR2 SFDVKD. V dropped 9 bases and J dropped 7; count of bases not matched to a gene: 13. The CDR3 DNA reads TGTGCCACCGCCGGGGGGGAGGTGTTCTTAAATGAGCAGTTCTTC. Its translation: CATAGGEVFLNEQFF.

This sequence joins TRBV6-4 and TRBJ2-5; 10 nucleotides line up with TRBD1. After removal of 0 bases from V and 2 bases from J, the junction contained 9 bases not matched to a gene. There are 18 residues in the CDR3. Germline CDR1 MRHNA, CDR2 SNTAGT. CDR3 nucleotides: TGTGCCAGCAGTGACTCTCGGCCCGGGGGACAGGGGCAAGAGACCCAGTACTTC. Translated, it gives CASSDSRPGGQGQETQYF.

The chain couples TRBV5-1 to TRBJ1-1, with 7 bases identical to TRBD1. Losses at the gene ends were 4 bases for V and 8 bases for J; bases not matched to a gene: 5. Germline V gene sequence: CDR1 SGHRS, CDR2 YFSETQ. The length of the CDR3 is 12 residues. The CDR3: CASSARTGEAFF. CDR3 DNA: TGCGCCAGCAGCGCCCGGACAGGCGAAGCTTTCTTT.

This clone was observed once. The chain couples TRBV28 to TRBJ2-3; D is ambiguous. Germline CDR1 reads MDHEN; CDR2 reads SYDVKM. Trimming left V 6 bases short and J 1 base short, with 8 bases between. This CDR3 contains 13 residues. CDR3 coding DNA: TGTGCCAGCAGATACTCCGGCACAGATACGCAGTATTTT. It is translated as CASRYSGTDTQYF.

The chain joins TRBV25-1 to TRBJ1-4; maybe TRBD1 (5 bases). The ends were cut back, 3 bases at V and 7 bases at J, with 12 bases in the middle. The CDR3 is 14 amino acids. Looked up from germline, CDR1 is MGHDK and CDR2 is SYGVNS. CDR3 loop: CASSEAGLSEKLFF. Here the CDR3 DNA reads TGTGCCAGCAGTGAGGCAGGGTTAAGTGAAAAACTGTTTTTT.